The rows below give T cell receptor beta chains drawn from one sample of a study of shared clonotypes between healthy human individuals. This table comes from immunoSEQ multiplex PCR, and its TCRdb copy is limited to in-frame clones, with some not included. The table lists 1.5 million to 2.5 million clones, about 94% of them singletons. Sequenced input: naive CD8+ T cells sorted from blood. The receptors derive from a man between 18 and 35 years old in good health. Each CDR3 is given with its conserved first and last residue. A D gene is named only where the DNA matches it firmly. Where a row states a size, it is once, few, many or the class of an expanded clone; other rows omit it.

J gene	D gene	V gene	clone size	CDR3 DNA	CDR3 protein
TRBJ2-7	TRBD2	TRBV4-2	NA	TGTGCCAGCAGCCAACGTTCAGTAGTAGCGGGTGTCATTTACGAGCAGTACTTC	CASSQRSVVAGVIYEQYF
TRBJ2-2	NA	TRBV5-4	NA	TGTGCCAGCAGCTTGGGTTGGTCCGGGGAGCTGTTTTTT	CASSLGWSGELFF
TRBJ2-5	TRBD2	TRBV9	NA	TGTGCCAGCAGCCAGCGGAGAGCGGGATCGATGGAGACCCAGTACTTC	CASSQRRAGSMETQYF
TRBJ2-7	NA	TRBV6-5	NA	TGTGCCAGCAGTTACCGGACGGAATTATACGAGCAGTACTTC	CASSYRTELYEQYF
TRBJ1-1	NA	TRBV11-2	NA	TGTGCCAGCAGCTTATGGACGGTGAACACTGAAGCTTTCTTT	CASSLWTVNTEAFF
TRBJ1-5	TRBD1	TRBV5-6	NA	TGTGCCAGCAGCCTATGGGACAGAAATCAGCCCCAGCATTTT	CASSLWDRNQPQHF
TRBJ1-2	NA	TRBV5-1	NA	TGCGCCAGCACCGAGGGGACTGATAACTATGGCTACACCTTC	CASTEGTDNYGYTF
TRBJ2-7	TRBD1	TRBV29-1	once	TGCAGCGTTGGGACAGGGGGGGACGAGCAGTACTTC	CSVGTGGDEQYF
TRBJ1-1	NA	TRBV11-2	NA	TGTGCCAGCAGCTTGGACATCTACACTGAAGCTTTCTTT	CASSLDIYTEAFF
TRBJ1-1	TRBD1	TRBV6-1	NA	TGTGCCAGCAGTCCGGGACAGGGATTTAGAACTGAAGCTTTCTTT	CASSPGQGFRTEAFF
TRBJ2-1	NA	TRBV7-9	NA	TGTGCCAGCAGCTTAGGACGGGGAACCTACAATGAGCAGTTCTTC	CASSLGRGTYNEQFF
TRBJ2-7	NA	TRBV4-3	NA	TGCGCCAGCAGCCAGGCATCCGTCGGTAGCTCCTACGAGCAGTACTTC	CASSQASVGSSYEQYF
TRBJ2-3	NA	TRBV19	NA	TGTGCCAGTAGTATCGTGGCAGATACGCAGTATTTT	CASSIVADTQYF
TRBJ2-7	NA	TRBV9	NA	TGTGCCAGCAGCGTAGAAGGGAACTCCTACGAGCAGTACTTC	CASSVEGNSYEQYF
TRBJ2-5	NA	TRBV2	NA	TGTGCCAGCAGTTCTCGGACGAACCTGGTAGAGACCCAGTACTTC	CASSSRTNLVETQYF
TRBJ1-1	TRBD1	TRBV5-6	NA	TGTGCCAGCAGCTACGACAGGGGGCTAGCTTTCTTT	CASSYDRGLAFF
TRBJ1-2	NA	TRBV7-6	NA	TGTGCCAGCAGCTCGGGAGGTCTTGTTGGCTACACCTTC	CASSSGGLVGYTF
TRBJ2-7	TRBD2	TRBV5-4	NA	TGTGCCAGCAGCGGGGGGGGCTACGAGCAGTACTTC	CASSGGGYEQYF
TRBJ2-2	NA	TRBV11-2	NA	TGTGCCAGCAGCGCCTCTAGCCTGAACACCGGGGAGCTGTTTTTT	CASSASSLNTGELFF
TRBJ2-7	TRBD1	TRBV5-1	NA	TGCGCCAGCAGCTTCAGGACAGGAACCTACGAGCAGTACTTC	CASSFRTGTYEQYF
TRBJ2-5	NA	TRBV27	NA	TGTGCCAGCAGTGTCACAGGTTCACAAGAGACCCAGTACTTC	CASSVTGSQETQYF
TRBJ1-1	TRBD1	TRBV30	NA	TGTGCCTGGAGTCAGTTCGACAGGGGAGGGACTGAAGCTTTCTTT	CAWSQFDRGGTEAFF
TRBJ2-7	NA	TRBV10-3	NA	TGTGCCATCAAAGGAGATACGGAGCAGTACTTC	CAIKGDTEQYF
TRBJ2-7	NA	TRBV7-9	NA	TGTGCCAGCAGCCACGGAAGCTCCTACGAGCAGTACTTC	CASSHGSSYEQYF
TRBJ1-1	TRBD1	TRBV4-1	NA	TGCGCCAGCAGCCCACAGGGGGCTGTCGCTGAAGCTTTCTTT	CASSPQGAVAEAFF
TRBJ2-1	TRBD2	TRBV9	NA	TGTGCCAGCAGCCAAGCGGGGGGGCGTAATGAGCAGTTCTTC	CASSQAGGRNEQFF
TRBJ2-7	NA	TRBV30	NA	TGTGCGTGGAAGTCGGACAGCAGCTCCTACGAGCAGTACTTC	CAWKSDSSSYEQYF
TRBJ1-5	NA	TRBV27	NA	TGTGCCAGCAAGCAGGGAAGTAGCAATCAGCCCCAGCATTTT	CASKQGSSNQPQHF
TRBJ2-7	NA	TRBV19	NA	TGTGCCAGTGCTGACAGTCAAACGCGGGACGAGCAGTACTTC	CASADSQTRDEQYF
TRBJ2-1	NA	TRBV9	once	TGTGCCAGCAGCGTGGGGTTCGATGAGCAGTTCTTC	CASSVGFDEQFF
TRBJ2-7	TRBD1	TRBV4-1	NA	TGCGCCAGCAGCCAGGGAGGACAGGGGAGGTACGAGCAGTACTTC	CASSQGGQGRYEQYF
TRBJ2-1	NA	TRBV19	once	TGTGCCAGTAGTATCGGGCCTGAGCAGTTCTTC	CASSIGPEQFF
TRBJ1-3	NA	TRBV5-4	NA	TGTGCCAGCAGCTTGTGGGCAGGGCAAGGGAACACCATATATTTT	CASSLWAGQGNTIYF